These T cell receptor beta chains were read from a single sample in a study of T cells in narcolepsy. This table comes from immunoSEQ multiplex PCR, and its TCRdb copy is limited to in-frame clones, with some not included. The table has 20,000 to 25,000 clones, 92% seen once. Sequencing was performed on CD45RA- memory CD4+ T cells from PBMCs. These receptors were obtained from a human donor with narcolepsy. The CDR3 runs from the conserved cysteine through the conserved F or W. A D gene is named only where the DNA matches it firmly. Expanded clones get a size class; other rows say once, few or many, or leave the size out.

clone_size	d_call	v_call	j_call	cdr3_aa	cdr3_nt
-	TRBD1	TRBV11-3	TRBJ1-1	CASSLTGVGTEAFF	TGTGCCAGCAGCTTAACAGGGGTGGGAACTGAAGCTTTCTTT
few	TRBD1	TRBV11-2	TRBJ1-2	CASSFKYNRGDNYGYTF	TGTGCCAGCAGCTTCAAATATAACAGGGGTGATAACTATGGCTACACCTTC
-	-	TRBV6-6	TRBJ2-1	CASSHLLSNNEQFF	TGTGCCAGCAGTCACCTCCTCAGTAACAATGAGCAGTTCTTC
-	-	TRBV7-2	TRBJ1-5	CASSPHPGPNQPQHF	TGTGCCAGCAGCCCCCACCCGGGACCCAATCAGCCCCAGCATTTT
once	-	TRBV7-3	TRBJ2-3	CASSLRGSSGYTQYF	TGTGCCAGCAGCTTAAGGGGATCCAGTGGATATACGCAGTATTTT
-	TRBD2	TRBV27	TRBJ2-7	CASSLVGGPYEQYF	TGTGCCAGCAGTTTAGTGGGAGGGCCGTACGAGCAGTACTTC
-	-	TRBV11-1	TRBJ1-1	CASSLGGRDIAEAFF	TGTGCCAGCAGCTTAGGGGGCAGGGATATCGCTGAAGCTTTCTTT
-	TRBD2	TRBV9	TRBJ2-1	CASSSESGSRNNEQFF	TGTGCCAGCAGCTCTGAGAGCGGGAGTCGGAACAATGAGCAGTTCTTC
-	TRBD1	TRBV7-9	TRBJ2-1	CASSLTGGIYNEQFF	TGTGCCAGCAGCTTGACAGGGGGTATCTACAATGAGCAGTTCTTC
-	-	TRBV5-6	TRBJ1-5	CASSNWDRSNQPQHF	TGTGCCAGCAGCAACTGGGACCGTAGCAATCAGCCCCAGCATTTT
once	-	TRBV30	TRBJ2-5	CAWSVVVGPETQYF	TGTGCCTGGAGTGTAGTGGTTGGACCCGAGACCCAGTACTTC
-	TRBD1	TRBV28	TRBJ2-7	CASFTPGQTYEQYF	TGTGCCAGCTTTACGCCGGGACAGACCTACGAGCAGTACTTC
-	TRBD2	TRBV7-9	TRBJ2-1	CASSLAGGPPYNEQFF	TGTGCCAGCAGCTTAGCGGGAGGGCCCCCCTACAATGAGCAGTTCTTC
-	-	TRBV7-2	TRBJ2-1	CASSPVGYNEQFF	TGTGCCAGCAGCCCCGTCGGTTACAATGAGCAGTTCTTC
-	-	TRBV5-8	TRBJ2-1	CASSPYRDYNEQFF	TGTGCCAGCAGCCCATACCGGGACTACAATGAGCAGTTCTTC
-	-	TRBV30	TRBJ2-1	CAWSVSSVNEQFF	TGTGCCTGGAGTGTAAGCTCGGTCAATGAGCAGTTCTTC
-	-	TRBV7-2	TRBJ1-1	CASSPLGAYEAFF	TGTGCCAGCAGCCCCCTGGGCGCATACGAAGCTTTCTTT
-	TRBD2	TRBV10-1	TRBJ2-7	CASSATPGLAALFPYEQYF	TGCGCCAGCAGCGCCACCCCGGGACTAGCGGCCCTGTTCCCCTACGAGCAGTACTTC
-	TRBD1	TRBV18	TRBJ1-5	CASSPFGQAQDQPQHF	TGTGCCAGCTCACCTTTCGGACAGGCACAAGATCAGCCCCAGCATTTT
-	-	TRBV30	TRBJ2-7	CAWSGPVYEQYF	TGTGCCTGGAGCGGGCCCGTCTACGAGCAGTACTTC
-	TRBD1	TRBV6-5	TRBJ2-7	CASRPGQGGAYEQYF	TGTGCCAGCAGACCGGGACAGGGCGGAGCCTACGAGCAGTACTTC
-	TRBD2	TRBV9	TRBJ2-1	CASSVDLAGDGNEQFF	TGTGCCAGCAGCGTAGACCTAGCGGGAGACGGTAATGAGCAGTTCTTC
-	-	TRBV19	TRBJ1-2	CASSMASLGNYGYTF	TGTGCCAGTAGTATGGCTTCCTTGGGGAACTATGGCTACACCTTC
once	-	TRBV19	TRBJ1-2	CASSEQATLGYGYTF	TGTGCCAGTAGTGAGCAGGCGACGCTTGGCTATGGCTACACCTTC
-	TRBD1	TRBV5-1	TRBJ1-2	CASRPDRESGGYTF	TGCGCCAGCCGCCCGGACAGGGAGTCAGGTGGCTACACCTTC
-	-	TRBV7-3	TRBJ2-3	CASSSTGYGADTQYF	TGTGCCAGCAGCTCTACAGGGTATGGAGCAGATACGCAGTATTTT
-	TRBD1	TRBV2	TRBJ1-5	CASSPPTGGGQPQHF	TGTGCCAGCAGTCCCCCAACAGGGGGCGGTCAGCCCCAGCATTTT
-	-	TRBV6-5	TRBJ1-2	CASSYSIRENYGYTF	TGTGCCAGCAGTTACTCCATAAGGGAGAACTATGGCTACACCTTC
-	TRBD2	TRBV5-4	TRBJ2-3	CASSLVSGRRTDTQYF	TGTGCCAGCAGCTTGGTTAGCGGGAGGCGCACAGATACGCAGTATTTT
-	-	TRBV30	TRBJ1-3	CAWRTAGNTIYF	TGTGCCTGGCGAACAGCTGGAAACACCATATATTTT
-	TRBD1	TRBV5-1	TRBJ1-1	CASSLTSLGQGADEAFF	TGCGCCAGCAGCTTGACCAGTCTTGGACAGGGGGCGGATGAAGCTTTCTTT
once	TRBD1	TRBV29-1	TRBJ1-1	CSASRGQGEAFF	TGCAGCGCCAGCCGGGGACAGGGTGAAGCTTTCTTT
-	-	TRBV10-3	TRBJ1-2	CAISAAGFDGYTF	TGTGCCATCAGTGCGGCAGGCTTTGATGGCTACACCTTC
-	-	TRBV5-4	TRBJ2-1	CASSFDLEGTNEQFF	TGTGCCAGCAGCTTCGATCTGGAAGGGACGAATGAGCAGTTCTTC
-	TRBD2	TRBV5-8	TRBJ2-5	CASSALGAGKETQYF	TGTGCCAGCAGCGCGCTCGGAGCGGGGAAAGAGACCCAGTACTTC
-	-	TRBV30	TRBJ1-4	CAWSGRTGEKLFF	TGTGCCTGGAGTGGCAGGACCGGAGAAAAACTGTTTTTT
-	-	TRBV4-1	TRBJ2-7	CASSQFYEQYF	TGCGCCAGCAGCCAATTTTACGAGCAGTACTTC
-	-	TRBV18	TRBJ1-1	CASSPPKGGNTEAFF	TGTGCCAGCTCACCACCGAAAGGGGGAAACACTGAAGCTTTCTTT
-	TRBD2	TRBV29-1	TRBJ2-3	CSALRLAGGHTQYF	TGCAGCGCCTTAAGACTAGCGGGTGGGCATACGCAGTATTTT
-	-	TRBV5-1	TRBJ2-1	CASSLEAGTYNEQFF	TGCGCCAGCAGCTTGGAGGCCGGGACCTACAATGAGCAGTTCTTC
-	-	TRBV7-9	TRBJ1-2	CASSLGQAYYGYTF	TGTGCCAGCAGCTTGGGCCAAGCCTACTATGGCTACACCTTC
once	-	TRBV7-6	TRBJ2-7	CASSSRRDYEQYF	TGTGCCAGCAGCTCCCGCAGGGATTACGAGCAGTACTTC
-	-	TRBV7-9	TRBJ1-1	CASSLDGGGTEAFF	TGTGCCAGCAGCTTAGATGGGGGAGGGACTGAAGCTTTCTTT
-	-	TRBV15	TRBJ2-5	CATSRDRVETQYF	TGTGCCACCAGCAGAGATAGAGTGGAGACCCAGTACTTC
-	-	TRBV7-9	TRBJ2-7	CASSPSTGFYEQYF	TGTGCCAGCAGCCCCTCCACAGGATTTTACGAGCAGTACTTC
once	TRBD1	TRBV6-6	TRBJ1-2	CASSLTGALNYGYTF	TGTGCCAGCAGCTTGACAGGGGCCCTCAACTATGGCTACACCTTC
-	-	TRBV18	TRBJ1-1	CASSPGGVNTEAFF	TGTGCCAGCTCACCGGGGGGGGTGAACACTGAAGCTTTCTTT
-	TRBD2	TRBV14	TRBJ2-2	CASSLGLAQNTGELFF	TGTGCCAGCAGCCTTGGACTAGCGCAGAACACCGGGGAGCTGTTTTTT
-	-	TRBV29-1	TRBJ2-3	CSADRGTDTQYF	TGCAGTGCGGATAGGGGCACAGATACGCAGTATTTT
-	-	TRBV19	TRBJ2-3	CASSIRGAGDTQYF	TGTGCCAGTAGTATTCGCGGGGCGGGCGATACGCAGTATTTT
-	TRBD1	TRBV6-1	TRBJ1-5	CASSERQGGQPQHF	TGTGCCAGCAGTGAAAGACAGGGGGGTCAGCCCCAGCATTTT